This record concerns one T cell receptor (beta chain) sequence. Its antigen is currently unknown. Other DNA sequences in the sample encode the same CDR3. This sample is drawn from a study of cytomegalovirus exposure and HLA in healthy donors. Whole-study results and caveats: TCR beta V- and J-gene trimming was later associated with a missense DCLRE1C variant. Sequences of the TCR beta chain were said to predict the HLA-A and HLA-B alleles of most subjects accurately. In an earlier analysis, most TCR beta V segments were productive about 87% or about 30% of the time. Reportedly, fewer N-insertions than the approximately 680-donor mean appeared in an Asian-associated ancestry cluster in a later analysis.

The CDR3 is made up of 11 amino acids. The germline V gene encodes CDR1 MDHEN and CDR2 SYDVKM. V was trimmed by 5 bases and J by 4 bases, leaving 3 bases between them. The primer mix had 60 Vbeta and 13 Jbeta primers. The protocol was immunoSEQ multiplex PCR, while the TCRdb copy is restricted to in-frame clones and leaves out a portion. The sample carries roughly 200,000 clones, more than 60% recorded once. Sequencing used PBMCs. V is TRBV28 and J is TRBJ1-5; no clear D gene. This receptor was taken from a woman aged 60 to 75 in good health and CMV-seropositive. The CDR3 nucleotides read TGTGCCAGCAGTCTGAATCAGCCCCAGCATTTT. This codes for CASSLNQPQHF.